The 6 T cell receptor beta chains below all came from one sample that was sequenced in a study of neurological immune-mediated disorders. TCRdb passed the 5' RACE reads through MiXCR, listing each CDR3 protein once. Among roughly 41,000 distinct CDR3 sequences, 1.9% were seen once, and the ten largest hold 2.2%. The material sequenced was PBMCs. Receptor source: a woman aged 40 to 50 with multiple sclerosis.

This clonotype came up many times. V is TRBV7-9 and J is TRBJ1-2; 9 nucleotides align to TRBD1. This CDR3 region has 14 residues. V was pared by 4 bases and J by 6 bases, with 6 bases of the junction left unmatched. Per germline, CDR1 SEHNR and CDR2 FQNEAQ (reference sequence). CDR3 nucleotide sequence: TGTGCCAGCAGCTGGGGACAGGGAGGCGATGGCTACACCTTC. Translation gives CASSWGQGGDGYTF.

This clonotype was seen ten or more times. The chain couples TRBV12-3 or TRBV12-4 to TRBJ2-7; maybe TRBD2 (5 bases). This CDR3 is built from 13 residues. V gave up 2 bases and J gave up 3 bases, with 8 bases separating them. CDR3 loop: CASSLMEVYEQYF. The DNA of the CDR3 is TGTGCCAGCAGTTTAATGGAGGTCTACGAGCAGTACTTC.

This clonotype was counted many times. J is TRBJ1-4 and V is TRBV4-2; the D gene is possibly TRBD1 (6 bases). The CDR3 is 16 residues long. The germline V and J ends were trimmed by 1 base and 8 bases, with 17 bases remaining between them. Germline lookup yields CDR1 LGHNA and CDR2 YNFKEQ. The CDR3 loop reads CASSQGTAGGTEKLFF. In nucleotides, the CDR3 is TGTGCCAGCAGCCAAGGGACAGCCGGGGGCACAGAAAAACTGTTTTTT.

On this clonotype itself: A read error may produce the germline difference seen at one junction end. This chain uses TRBV18 with TRBJ2-7; the match to TRBD1 covers 7 bases. CDR3 size: 13 residues. Per germline, CDR1 KGHSH and CDR2 LQKENI. The CDR3 spells CASSPDRSYGQYF. CDR3 DNA: TGTGCCAGCTCCCCGGACAGGAGCTACGGGCAGTACTTC.

This clonotype occurred a few times. The chain carries TRBV5-1 and TRBJ1-2; 7 positions agree with TRBD1. The CDR3 is 16 amino acids. Germline loops: CDR1 SGHRS, CDR2 YFSETQ. The trim removed 3 bases at V and 3 bases at J, leaving 11 bases unmatched. The CDR3 nucleotides read TGCGCCAGCAGCTGGGTTGGAGGGGGCATCGACTATGGCTACACCTTC. Translated: CASSWVGGGIDYGYTF.

J is TRBJ2-3 and V is TRBV20-1; D is uncertain. The germline gives CDR1 DFQATT, CDR2 SNEGSKA (reference sequence). There are 10 residues in the CDR3. Trimming cost V 4 bases and J 7 bases, with 6 bases left between them. CDR3 DNA: TGCAGTGCTACGGGCAATACGCAGTATTTT. This translates into CSATGNTQYF.